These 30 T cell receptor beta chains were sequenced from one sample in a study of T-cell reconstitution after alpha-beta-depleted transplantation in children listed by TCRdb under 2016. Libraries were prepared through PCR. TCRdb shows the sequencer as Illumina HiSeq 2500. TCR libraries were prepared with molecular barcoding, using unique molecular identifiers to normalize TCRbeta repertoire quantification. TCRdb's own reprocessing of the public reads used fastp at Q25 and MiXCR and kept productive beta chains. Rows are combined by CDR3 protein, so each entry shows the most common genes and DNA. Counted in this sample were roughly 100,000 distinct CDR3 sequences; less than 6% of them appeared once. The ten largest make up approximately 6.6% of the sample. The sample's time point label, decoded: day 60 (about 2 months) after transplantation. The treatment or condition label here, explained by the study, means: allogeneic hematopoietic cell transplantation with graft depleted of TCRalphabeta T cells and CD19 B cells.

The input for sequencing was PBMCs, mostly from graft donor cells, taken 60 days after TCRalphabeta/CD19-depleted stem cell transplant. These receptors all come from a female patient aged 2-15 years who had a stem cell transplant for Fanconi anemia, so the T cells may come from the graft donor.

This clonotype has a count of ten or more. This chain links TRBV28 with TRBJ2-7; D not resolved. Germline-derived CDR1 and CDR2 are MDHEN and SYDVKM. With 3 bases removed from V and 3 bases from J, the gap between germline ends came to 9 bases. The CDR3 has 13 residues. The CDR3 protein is CASSLGSLYEQYF. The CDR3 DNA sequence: TGTGCCAGCAGTTTGGGCAGCCTCTACGAGCAGTACTTC. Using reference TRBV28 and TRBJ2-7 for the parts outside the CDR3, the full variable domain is DVKVTQSSRYLVKRTGEKVFLECVQDMDHENMFWYRQDPGLGLRLIYFSYDVKMKEKGDIPEGYSVSREKKERFSLILESASTNQTSMYLCASSLGSLYEQYFGPGTRLTVT.

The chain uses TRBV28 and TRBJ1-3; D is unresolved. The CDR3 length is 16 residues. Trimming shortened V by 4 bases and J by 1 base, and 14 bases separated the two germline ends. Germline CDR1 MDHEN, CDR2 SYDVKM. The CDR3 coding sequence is TGTGCCAGCAGTTCCTATCACGTATCTTCTGGAAACACCATATATTTT. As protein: CASSSYHVSSGNTIYF.

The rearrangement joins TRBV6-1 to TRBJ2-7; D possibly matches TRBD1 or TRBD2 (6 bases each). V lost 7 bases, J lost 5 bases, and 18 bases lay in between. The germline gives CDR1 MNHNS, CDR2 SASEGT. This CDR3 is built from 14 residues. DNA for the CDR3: TGTGCCAGCATCCAAATTAGGGGGAGGAACGAGCAGTACTTC. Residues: CASIQIRGRNEQYF.

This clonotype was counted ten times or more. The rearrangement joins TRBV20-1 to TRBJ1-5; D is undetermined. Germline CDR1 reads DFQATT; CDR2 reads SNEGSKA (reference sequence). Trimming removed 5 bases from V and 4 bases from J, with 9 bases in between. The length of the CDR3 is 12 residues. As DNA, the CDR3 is TGCAGTGCTCGGACGGCTAATCAGCCCCAGCATTTT. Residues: CSARTANQPQHF.

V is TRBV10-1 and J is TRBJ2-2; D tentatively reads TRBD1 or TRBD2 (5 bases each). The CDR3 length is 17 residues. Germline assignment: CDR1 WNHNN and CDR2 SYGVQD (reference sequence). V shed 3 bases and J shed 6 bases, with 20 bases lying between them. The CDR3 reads CASSDTGIPRGSGELFF. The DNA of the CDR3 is TGCGCCAGCAGTGATACAGGAATTCCACGAGGGTCCGGGGAGCTGTTTTTT.

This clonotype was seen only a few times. This CDR3 is CASRLAVQETQYF. DNA for the CDR3: TGTGCCAGCAGGTTAGCGGTCCAAGAGACCCAGTACTTC. This chain uses TRBV28 with TRBJ2-5, with TRBD2 as a possible D gene (6 bases). V was clipped by 6 bases and J by 1 base, with 9 bases between them. Germline CDR1 MDHEN, CDR2 SYDVKM. This CDR3 comprises 13 residues.

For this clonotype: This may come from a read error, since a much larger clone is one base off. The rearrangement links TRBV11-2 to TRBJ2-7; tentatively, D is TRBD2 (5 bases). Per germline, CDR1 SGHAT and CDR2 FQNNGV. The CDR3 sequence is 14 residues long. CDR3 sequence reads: CASSLRGVTLEQHF. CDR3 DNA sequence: TGTGCCAGCAGCTTACGGGGTGTAACCCTGGAGCAGCACTTC. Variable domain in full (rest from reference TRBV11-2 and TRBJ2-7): EAGVAQSPRYKIIEKRQSVAFWCNPISGHATLYWYQQILGQGPKLLIQFQNNGVVDDSQLPKDRFSAERLKGVDSTLKIQPAKLEDSAVYLCASSLRGVTLEQHFGPGTRLTVT.

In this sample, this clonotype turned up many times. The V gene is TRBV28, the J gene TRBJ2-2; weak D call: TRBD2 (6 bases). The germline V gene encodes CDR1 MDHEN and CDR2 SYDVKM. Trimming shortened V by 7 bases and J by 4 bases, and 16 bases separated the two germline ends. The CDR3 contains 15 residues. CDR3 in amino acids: CASTRRRAGTGELFF. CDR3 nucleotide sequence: TGTGCCAGCACCCGTAGGAGGGCGGGCACCGGGGAGCTGTTTTTT. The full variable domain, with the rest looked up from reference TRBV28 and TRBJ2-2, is DVKVTQSSRYLVKRTGEKVFLECVQDMDHENMFWYRQDPGLGLRLIYFSYDVKMKEKGDIPEGYSVSREKKERFSLILESASTNQTSMYLCASTRRRAGTGELFFGEGSRLTVL.

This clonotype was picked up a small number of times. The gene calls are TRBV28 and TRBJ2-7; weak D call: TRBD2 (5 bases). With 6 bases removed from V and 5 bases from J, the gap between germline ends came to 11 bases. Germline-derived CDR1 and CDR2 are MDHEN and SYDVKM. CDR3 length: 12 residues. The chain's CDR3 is CASSLLGDEQYF. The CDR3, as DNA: TGTGCCAGCAGCCTACTAGGAGACGAGCAGTACTTC.

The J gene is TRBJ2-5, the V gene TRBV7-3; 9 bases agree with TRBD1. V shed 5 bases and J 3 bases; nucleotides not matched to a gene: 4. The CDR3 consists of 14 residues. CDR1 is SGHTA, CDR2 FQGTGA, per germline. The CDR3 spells CASSPGTGKETQYF. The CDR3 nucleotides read TGTGCCAGCAGCCCCGGGACAGGGAAAGAGACCCAGTACTTC.

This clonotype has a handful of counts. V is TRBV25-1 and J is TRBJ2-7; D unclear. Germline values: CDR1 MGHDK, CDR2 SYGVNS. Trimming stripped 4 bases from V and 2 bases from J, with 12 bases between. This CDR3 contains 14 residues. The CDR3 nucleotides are TGTGCCAGCAGTGCTGTGGGCCCCACCTACGAGCAGTACTTC. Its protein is CASSAVGPTYEQYF.

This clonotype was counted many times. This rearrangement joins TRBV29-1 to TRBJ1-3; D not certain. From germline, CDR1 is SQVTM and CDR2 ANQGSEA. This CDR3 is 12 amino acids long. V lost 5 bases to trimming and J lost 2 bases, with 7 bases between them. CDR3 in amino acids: CSVIGAGNTIYF. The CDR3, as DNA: TGCAGCGTTATTGGGGCTGGAAACACCATATATTTT.

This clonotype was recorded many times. The CDR3 is CASSRTSGSPGELFF. CDR3 sequence (DNA): TGTGCCAGCAGCAGGACTAGCGGGAGCCCCGGGGAGCTGTTTTTT. The chain carries TRBV6-4 and TRBJ2-2, with TRBD2 matching over 13 bases. CDR1 is MRHNA, CDR2 SNTAGT, per germline. V gave up 6 bases and J gave up 6 bases; unmatched junction bases: 4. The CDR3 loop spans 15 amino acids.

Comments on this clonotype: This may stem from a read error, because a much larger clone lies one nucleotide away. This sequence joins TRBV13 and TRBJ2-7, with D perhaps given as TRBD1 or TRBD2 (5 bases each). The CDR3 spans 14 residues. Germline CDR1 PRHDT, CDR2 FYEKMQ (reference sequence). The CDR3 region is CASSSLGTTYKQYF. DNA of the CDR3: TGTGCCAGCAGCTCGTTAGGGACCACCTACAAGCAGTACTTC.

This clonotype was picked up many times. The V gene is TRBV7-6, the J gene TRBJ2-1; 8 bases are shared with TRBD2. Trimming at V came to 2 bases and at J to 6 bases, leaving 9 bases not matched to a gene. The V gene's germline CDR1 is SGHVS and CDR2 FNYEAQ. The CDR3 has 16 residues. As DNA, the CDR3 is TGTGCCAGCAGCTTATACGCGGGGGGTAACTCCAATGAGCAGTTCTTC. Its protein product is CASSLYAGGNSNEQFF.

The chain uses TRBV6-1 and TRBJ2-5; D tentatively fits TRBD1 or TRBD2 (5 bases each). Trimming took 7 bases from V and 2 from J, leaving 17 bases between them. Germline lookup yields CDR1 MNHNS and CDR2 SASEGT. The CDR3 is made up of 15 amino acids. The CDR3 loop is CASTSTRGLQETQYF. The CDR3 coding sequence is TGTGCCAGCACCTCAACACGGGGCTTACAAGAGACCCAGTACTTC.

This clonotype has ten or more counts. CDR3 DNA: TGTGCCAGCAGCAAAGGCAGGGAAGCGGGAGAAGAGACCCAGTACTTC. It is translated as CASSKGREAGEETQYF. The chain uses TRBV21-1 and TRBJ2-5; the listed D gene, TRBD2, was not tested against the DNA. TRBV21-1 is a pseudogene segment. The CDR3 totals 16 residues.

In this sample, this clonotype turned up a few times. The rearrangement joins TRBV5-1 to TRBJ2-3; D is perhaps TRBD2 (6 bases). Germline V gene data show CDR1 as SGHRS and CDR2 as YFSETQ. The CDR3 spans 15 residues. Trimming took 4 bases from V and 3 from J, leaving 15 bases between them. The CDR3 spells CASSLGGERTDTQYF. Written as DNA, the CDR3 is TGCGCCAGCAGCCTTGGAGGGGAAAGGACAGATACGCAGTATTTT.

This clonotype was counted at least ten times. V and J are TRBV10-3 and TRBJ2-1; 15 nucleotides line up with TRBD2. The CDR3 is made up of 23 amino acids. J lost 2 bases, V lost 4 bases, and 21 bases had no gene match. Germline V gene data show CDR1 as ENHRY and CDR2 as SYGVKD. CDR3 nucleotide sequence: TGTGCCATCAGTGGACTATTAGGGACTAGCGGGAGGTTTGATCTGTTACCCTACAATGAGCAGTTCTTC. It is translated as CAISGLLGTSGRFDLLPYNEQFF.

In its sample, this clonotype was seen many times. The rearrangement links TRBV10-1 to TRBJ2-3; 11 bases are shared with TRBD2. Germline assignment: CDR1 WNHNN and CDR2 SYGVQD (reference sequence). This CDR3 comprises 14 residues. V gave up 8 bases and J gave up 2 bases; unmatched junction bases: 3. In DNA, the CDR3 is TGCGCCAGCCTAGCGGGAGGCAACACAGATACGCAGTATTTT. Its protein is CASLAGGNTDTQYF.

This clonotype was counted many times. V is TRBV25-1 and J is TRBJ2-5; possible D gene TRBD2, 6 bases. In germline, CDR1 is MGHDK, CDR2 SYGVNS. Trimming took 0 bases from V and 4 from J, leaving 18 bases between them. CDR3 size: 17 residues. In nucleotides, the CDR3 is TGTGCCAGCAGTGAATACCCCTTTAGCGGAGTAGGAGAGACCCAGTACTTC. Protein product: CASSEYPFSGVGETQYF.

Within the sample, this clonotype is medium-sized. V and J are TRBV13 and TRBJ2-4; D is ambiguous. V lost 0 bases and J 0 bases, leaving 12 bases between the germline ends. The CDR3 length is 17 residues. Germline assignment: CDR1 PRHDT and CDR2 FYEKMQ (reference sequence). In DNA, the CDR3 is TGTGCCAGCAGCTTAGGGACACATGTGGTAGCCAAAAACATTCAGTACTTC. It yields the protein CASSLGTHVVAKNIQYF.

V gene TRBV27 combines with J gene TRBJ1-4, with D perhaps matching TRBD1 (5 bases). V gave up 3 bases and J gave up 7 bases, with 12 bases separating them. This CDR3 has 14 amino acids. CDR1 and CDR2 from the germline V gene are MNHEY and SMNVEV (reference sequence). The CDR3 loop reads CASSLGGGAEKLFF. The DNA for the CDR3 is TGTGCCAGCAGTTTGGGCGGGGGTGCTGAAAAACTGTTTTTT.

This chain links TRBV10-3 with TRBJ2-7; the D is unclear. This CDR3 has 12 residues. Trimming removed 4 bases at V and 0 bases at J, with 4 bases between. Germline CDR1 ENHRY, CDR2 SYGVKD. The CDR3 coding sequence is TGTGCCATCAGTGCGGTCTCCTACGAGCAGTACTTC. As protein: CAISAVSYEQYF.

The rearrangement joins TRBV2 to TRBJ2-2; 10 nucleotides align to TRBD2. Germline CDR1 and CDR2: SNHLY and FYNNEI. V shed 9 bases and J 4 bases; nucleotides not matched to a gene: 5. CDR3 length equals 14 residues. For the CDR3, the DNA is TGTGCCAGTCTATGGACTAGCGGCACCGGGGAGCTGTTTTTT. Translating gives CASLWTSGTGELFF. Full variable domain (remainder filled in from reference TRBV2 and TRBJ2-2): EPEVTQTPSHQVTQMGQEVILRCVPISNHLYFYWYRQILGQKVEFLVSFYNNEISEKSEIFDDQFSVERPDGSNFTLKIRSTKLEDSAMYFCASLWTSGTGELFFGEGSRLTVL.

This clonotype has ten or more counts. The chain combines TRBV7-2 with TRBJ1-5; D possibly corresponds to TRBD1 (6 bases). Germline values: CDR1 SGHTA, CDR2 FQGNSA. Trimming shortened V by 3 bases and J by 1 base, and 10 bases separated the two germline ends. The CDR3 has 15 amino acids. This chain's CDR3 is CASSLAGTSNQPQHF. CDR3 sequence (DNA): TGTGCCAGCAGCTTGGCCGGGACAAGCAATCAGCCCCAGCATTTT.

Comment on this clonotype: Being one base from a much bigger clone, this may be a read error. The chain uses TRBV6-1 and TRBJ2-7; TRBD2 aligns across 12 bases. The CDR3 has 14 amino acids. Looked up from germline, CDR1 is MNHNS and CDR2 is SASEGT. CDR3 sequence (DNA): TGTGCCAGCAGTCGACTAGCGGGAGCCTACGAGCAGTGCTTC. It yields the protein CASSRLAGAYEQCF.

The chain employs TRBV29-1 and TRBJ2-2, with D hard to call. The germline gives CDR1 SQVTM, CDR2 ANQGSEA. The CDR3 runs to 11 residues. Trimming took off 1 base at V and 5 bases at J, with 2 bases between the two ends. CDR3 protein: CSVEVTGELFF. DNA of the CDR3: TGCAGCGTTGAAGTAACCGGGGAGCTGTTTTTT.

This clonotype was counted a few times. CDR3 in DNA: TGTGCCAGCAGCGTGGGCAGGCTGCAAGAGTTCTTC. This codes for CASSVGRLQEFF. The rearrangement uses TRBV2 and TRBJ2-1; no clear D. The CDR3 totals 12 residues. Germline assignment: CDR1 SNHLY and CDR2 FYNNEI. The V end was cut by 6 bases, the J end by 14 bases, with 17 bases between.

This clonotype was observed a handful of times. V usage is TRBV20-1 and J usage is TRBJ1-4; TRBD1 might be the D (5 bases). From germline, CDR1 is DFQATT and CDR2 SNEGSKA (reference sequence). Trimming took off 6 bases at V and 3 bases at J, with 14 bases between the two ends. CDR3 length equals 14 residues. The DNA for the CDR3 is TGCAGTGCGGAAAGGGGCTACGCTAATGAAAAACTGTTTTTT. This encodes CSAERGYANEKLFF.